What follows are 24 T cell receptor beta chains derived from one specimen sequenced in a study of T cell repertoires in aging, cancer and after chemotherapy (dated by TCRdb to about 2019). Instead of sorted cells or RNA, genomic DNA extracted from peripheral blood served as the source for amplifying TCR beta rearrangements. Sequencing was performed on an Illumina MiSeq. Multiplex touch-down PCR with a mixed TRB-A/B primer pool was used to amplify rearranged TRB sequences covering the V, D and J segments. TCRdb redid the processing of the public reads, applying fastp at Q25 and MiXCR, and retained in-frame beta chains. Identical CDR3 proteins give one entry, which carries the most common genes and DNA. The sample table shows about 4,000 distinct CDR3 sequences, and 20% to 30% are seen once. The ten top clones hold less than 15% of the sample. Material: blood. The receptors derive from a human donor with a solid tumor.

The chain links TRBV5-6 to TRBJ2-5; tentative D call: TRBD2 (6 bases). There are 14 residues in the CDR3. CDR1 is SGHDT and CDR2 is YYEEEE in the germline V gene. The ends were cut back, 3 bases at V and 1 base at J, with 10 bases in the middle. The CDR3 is CASSSLAVQETQYF. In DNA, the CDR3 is TGTGCCAGCAGCTCCTTAGCGGTCCAAGAGACCCAGTACTTC. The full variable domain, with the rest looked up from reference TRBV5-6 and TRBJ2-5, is DAGVTQSPTHLIKTRGQQVTLRCSPKSGHDTVSWYQQALGQGPQFIFQYYEEEERQRGNFPDRFSGHQFPNYSSELNVNALLLGDSALYLCASSSLAVQETQYFGPGTRLLVL.

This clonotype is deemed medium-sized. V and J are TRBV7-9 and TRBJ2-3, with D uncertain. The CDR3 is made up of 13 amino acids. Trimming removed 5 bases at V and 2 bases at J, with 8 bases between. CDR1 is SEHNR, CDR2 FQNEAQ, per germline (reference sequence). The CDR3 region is CASSLGATDTQYF. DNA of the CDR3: TGTGCCAGCAGCCTCGGCGCCACAGATACGCAGTATTTT.

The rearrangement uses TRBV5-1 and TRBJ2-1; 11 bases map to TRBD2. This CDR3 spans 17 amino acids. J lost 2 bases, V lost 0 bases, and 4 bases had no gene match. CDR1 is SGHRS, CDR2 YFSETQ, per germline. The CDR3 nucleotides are TGCGCCAGCAGCTTGGTGCCTAGCGGGGGGACCTACAATGAGCAGTTCTTC. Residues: CASSLVPSGGTYNEQFF.

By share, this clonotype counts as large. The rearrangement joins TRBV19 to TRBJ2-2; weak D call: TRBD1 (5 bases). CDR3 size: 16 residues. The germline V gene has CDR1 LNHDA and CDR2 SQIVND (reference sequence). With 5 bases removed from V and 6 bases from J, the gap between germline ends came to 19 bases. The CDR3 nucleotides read TGTGCCAGTAGTGTTCCTGGGGCAGGGTTTGCCGGGGAGCTGTTTTTT. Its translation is CASSVPGAGFAGELFF.

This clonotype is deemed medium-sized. In DNA, the CDR3 is TGTGCCAGCAGCTTCGGTACGCGGGGTCGTAGGGATACGCAGTATTTT. This translates into CASSFGTRGRRDTQYF. This chain uses TRBV7-9 with TRBJ2-3; the D gene is possibly TRBD2 (6 bases). The V and J ends lost 3 bases and 6 bases respectively, with 19 bases between them. Germline lookup yields CDR1 SEHNR and CDR2 FQNEAQ (reference sequence). This CDR3 has 16 residues.

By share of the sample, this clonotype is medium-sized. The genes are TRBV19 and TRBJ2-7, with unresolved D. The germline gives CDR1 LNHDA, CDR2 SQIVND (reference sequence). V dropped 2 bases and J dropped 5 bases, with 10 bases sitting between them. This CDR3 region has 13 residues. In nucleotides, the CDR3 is TGTGCCAGTAGTATAATAGGGCAAGACGAGCAGTACTTC. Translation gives CASSIIGQDEQYF.

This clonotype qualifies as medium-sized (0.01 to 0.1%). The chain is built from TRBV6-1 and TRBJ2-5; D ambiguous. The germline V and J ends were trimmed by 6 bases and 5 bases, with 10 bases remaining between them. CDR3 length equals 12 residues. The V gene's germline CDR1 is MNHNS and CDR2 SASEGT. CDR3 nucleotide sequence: TGTGCCAGCAGGGAATTGGGCGAGACCCAGTACTTC. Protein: CASRELGETQYF.

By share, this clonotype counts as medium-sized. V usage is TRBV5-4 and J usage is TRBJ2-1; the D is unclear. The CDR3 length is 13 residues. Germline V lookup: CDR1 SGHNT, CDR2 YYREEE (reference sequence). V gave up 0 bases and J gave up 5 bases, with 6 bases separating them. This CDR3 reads CASSLEVNNEQFF. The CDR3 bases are TGTGCCAGCAGCTTGGAAGTAAACAATGAGCAGTTCTTC.

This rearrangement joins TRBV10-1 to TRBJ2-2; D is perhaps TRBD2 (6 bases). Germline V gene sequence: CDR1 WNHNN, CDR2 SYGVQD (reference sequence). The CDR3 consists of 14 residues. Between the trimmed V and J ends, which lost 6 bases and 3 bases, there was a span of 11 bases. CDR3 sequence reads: CASRRLVDTGELFF. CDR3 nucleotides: TGCGCCAGCAGGCGACTAGTGGACACCGGGGAGCTGTTTTTT.

CDR3 sequence reads: CASSANRNQPQHF. Written as DNA, the CDR3 is TGTGCCAGTAGTGCCAACAGAAATCAGCCCCAGCATTTT. The chain recombines TRBV19 with TRBJ1-5; D is unresolved. The germline V gene encodes CDR1 LNHDA and CDR2 SQIVND (reference sequence). The ends were cut back, 5 bases at V and 4 bases at J, with 9 bases in the middle. The CDR3 has 13 residues.

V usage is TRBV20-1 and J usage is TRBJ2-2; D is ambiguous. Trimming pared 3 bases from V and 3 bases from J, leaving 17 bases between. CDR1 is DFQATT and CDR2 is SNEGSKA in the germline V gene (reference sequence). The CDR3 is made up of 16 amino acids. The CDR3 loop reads CSAREPGPKDTGELFF. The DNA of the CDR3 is TGCAGTGCTAGGGAACCGGGCCCAAAGGACACCGGGGAGCTGTTTTTT.

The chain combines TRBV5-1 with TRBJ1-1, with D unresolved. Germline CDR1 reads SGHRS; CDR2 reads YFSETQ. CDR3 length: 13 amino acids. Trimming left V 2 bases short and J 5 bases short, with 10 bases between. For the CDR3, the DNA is TGCGCCAGCAGCTTAATTGAGAGGACTGAAGCTTTCTTT. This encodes CASSLIERTEAFF.

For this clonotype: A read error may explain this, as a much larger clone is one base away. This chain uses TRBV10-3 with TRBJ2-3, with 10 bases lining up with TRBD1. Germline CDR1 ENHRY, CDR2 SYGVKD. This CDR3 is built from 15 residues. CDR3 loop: CTISQGGTGEDTQYF. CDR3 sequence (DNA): TGTACCATCAGTCAAGGGGGGACAGGGGAAGATACGCAGTATTTT.

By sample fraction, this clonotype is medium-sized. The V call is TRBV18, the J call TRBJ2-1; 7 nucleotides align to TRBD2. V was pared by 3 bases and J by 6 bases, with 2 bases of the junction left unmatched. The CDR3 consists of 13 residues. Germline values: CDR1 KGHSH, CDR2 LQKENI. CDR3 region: CASSPVAGNEQFF. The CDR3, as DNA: TGTGCCAGCTCACCGGTAGCGGGCAATGAGCAGTTCTTC.

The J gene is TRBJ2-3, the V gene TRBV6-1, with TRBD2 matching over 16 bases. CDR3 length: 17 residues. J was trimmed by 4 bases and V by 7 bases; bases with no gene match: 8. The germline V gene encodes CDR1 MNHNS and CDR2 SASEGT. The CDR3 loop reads CASNLGTSGRDADTQYF. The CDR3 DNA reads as TGTGCCAGCAATCTGGGGACTAGCGGGAGGGATGCAGATACGCAGTATTTT.

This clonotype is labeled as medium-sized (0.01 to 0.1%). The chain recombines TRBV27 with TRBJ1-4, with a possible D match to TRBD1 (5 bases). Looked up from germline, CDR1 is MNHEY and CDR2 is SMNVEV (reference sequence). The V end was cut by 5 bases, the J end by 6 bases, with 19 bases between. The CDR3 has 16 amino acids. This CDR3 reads CASSRLAGPIYEKLFF. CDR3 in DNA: TGTGCCAGCAGTAGATTGGCGGGGCCTATATATGAAAAACTGTTTTTT.

The chain's CDR3 is CASSLALGKQYF. DNA of the CDR3: TGTGCCAGCAGCTTAGCCTTGGGTAAGCAGTACTTC. The rearrangement joins TRBV7-9 to TRBJ2-7; D gene unclear. The CDR3 has 12 residues. Trimming pared 0 bases from V and 8 bases from J, leaving 8 bases between. The germline V gene encodes CDR1 SEHNR and CDR2 FQNEAQ (reference sequence). The whole variable domain, filled in from reference TRBV7-9 and TRBJ2-7, reads DTGVSQNPRHKITKRGQNVTFRCDPISEHNRLYWYRQTLGQGPEFLTYFQNEAQLEKSRLLSDRFSAERPKGSFSTLEIQRTEQGDSAMYLCASSLALGKQYFGPGTRLTVT.

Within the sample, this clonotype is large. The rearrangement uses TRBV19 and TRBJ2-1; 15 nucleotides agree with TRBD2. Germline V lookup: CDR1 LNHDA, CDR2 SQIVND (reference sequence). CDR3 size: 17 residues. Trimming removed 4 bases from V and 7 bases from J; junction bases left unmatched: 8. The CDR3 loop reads CASSTRTSGRAFNEQFF. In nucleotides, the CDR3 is TGTGCCAGTAGTACCCGGACTAGCGGGAGGGCCTTTAATGAGCAGTTCTTC.

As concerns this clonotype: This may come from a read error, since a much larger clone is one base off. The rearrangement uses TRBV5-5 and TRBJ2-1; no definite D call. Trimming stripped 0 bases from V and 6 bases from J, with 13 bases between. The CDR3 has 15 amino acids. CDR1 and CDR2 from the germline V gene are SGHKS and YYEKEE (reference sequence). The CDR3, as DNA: TGTGCCAGCAGCTTGGTAGCAGGAGACTGCAATGAGCAGTTCTTC. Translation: CASSLVAGDCNEQFF. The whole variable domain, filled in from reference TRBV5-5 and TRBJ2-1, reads DAGVTQSPTHLIKTRGQQVTLRCSPISGHKSVSWYQQVLGQGPQFIFQYYEKEERGRGNFPDRFSARQFPNYSSELNVNALLLGDSALYLCASSLVAGDCNEQFFGPGTRLTVL.

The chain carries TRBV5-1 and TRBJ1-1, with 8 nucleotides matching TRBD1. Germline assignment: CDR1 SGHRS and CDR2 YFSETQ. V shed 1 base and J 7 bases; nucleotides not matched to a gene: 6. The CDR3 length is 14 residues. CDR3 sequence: CASSLSTGENEAFF. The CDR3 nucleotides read TGCGCCAGCAGCTTGTCGACAGGGGAGAATGAAGCTTTCTTT.

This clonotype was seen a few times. The CDR3 reads CASSLEGATYNEQFF. CDR3 sequence (DNA): TGTGCCAGCAGCTTAGAAGGGGCAACCTACAATGAGCAGTTCTTC. The chain combines TRBV11-2 with TRBJ2-1, with D possibly TRBD1 on 5 matching bases. From germline, CDR1 is SGHAT and CDR2 FQNNGV. With 0 bases removed from V and 2 bases from J, the gap between germline ends came to 8 bases. The CDR3 sequence is 15 residues long.

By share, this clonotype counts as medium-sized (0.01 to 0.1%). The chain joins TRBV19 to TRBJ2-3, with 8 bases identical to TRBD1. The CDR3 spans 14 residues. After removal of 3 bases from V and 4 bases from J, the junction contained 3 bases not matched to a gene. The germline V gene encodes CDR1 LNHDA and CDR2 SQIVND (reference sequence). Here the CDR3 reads CASSIRDRPDTQYF. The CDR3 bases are TGTGCCAGTAGTATCCGGGACAGGCCAGATACGCAGTATTTT.

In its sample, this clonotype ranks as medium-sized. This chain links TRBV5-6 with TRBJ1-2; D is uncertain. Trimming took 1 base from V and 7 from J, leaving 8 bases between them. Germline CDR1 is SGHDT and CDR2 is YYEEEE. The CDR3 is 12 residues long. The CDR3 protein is CASSLSGPGYTF. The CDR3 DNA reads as TGTGCCAGCAGCTTGTCTGGGCCTGGCTACACCTTC.

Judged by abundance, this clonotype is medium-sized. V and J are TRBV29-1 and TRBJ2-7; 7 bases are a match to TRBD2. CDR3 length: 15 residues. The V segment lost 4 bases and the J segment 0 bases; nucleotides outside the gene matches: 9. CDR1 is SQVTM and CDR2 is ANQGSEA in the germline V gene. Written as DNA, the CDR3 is TGCAGCGTTGGTTTCTACCGGGAGGACTCCTACGAGCAGTACTTC. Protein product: CSVGFYREDSYEQYF.